The source of this T cell receptor (delta chain) is a study of Vδ1+ human thymocytes. Sequences come from RNA converted to cDNA by reverse transcription. CDR3 amplicons came from multiplex PCR with pooled V-gene forward and constant-region reverse primers. TCRdb fed the multiplex PCR reads into CATT to redo clone calling. This sample has approximately 19,000 delta-chain clones, with 7.5% to 9% found just once. Broader study findings: In the thymus, TRG and TRD repertoires looked highly polyclonal with Gaussian CDR3 lengths.

Germline assignment: CDR1 TSWWSYY and CDR2 QGS. J was trimmed by 4 bases and V by 6 bases; bases with no gene match: 12. The CDR3 length is 17 residues. With regard to this clone: Its antigen is not known.

Between roughly 96% and 99.6% of sorted thymocytes were Vdelta1+. The sample taken for sequencing was Vdelta1+ gamma-delta thymocytes from the thymus. Stated subset: FACS-sorted CD3+ TCRalphabeta- TCRVdelta1+ TCRVdelta2- thymocytes. This TCR derives from a child under two years old who had congenital heart surgery. V and J are TRDV1 and TRDJ2; 9 positions agree with TRDD3. The CDR3, as DNA: TGTGCTCTTGGCTACGGAGGCCGGGGATACGCGACAGCACAACTCTTCTTT. It specifies CALGYGGRGYATAQLFF.